A single sample gave rise to the 21 T cell receptor beta chains below, sequenced in a study of blood T cell repertoires in COVID-19. This table comes from immunoSEQ multiplex PCR, and its TCRdb copy is limited to in-frame clones, with some not included. The sample yields some 58,000 clones, 90% seen once. The sequenced sample was peripheral blood. Receptors originate from a man aged 40-55 years with acute or convalescent COVID-19.

This clone was counted a single time. This chain joins TRBV30 and TRBJ2-1, with TRBD2 matching over 9 bases. The junction had 5 bases not matched to a gene; V was cut back by 5 bases and J by 6 bases. The CDR3 is 13 residues long. The germline V gene has CDR1 GTSNPN and CDR2 SVGIG (reference sequence). The CDR3 nucleotides read TGTGCCTGGCGCCTAGCGGGGTCCAATGAGCAGTTCTTC. This gives the protein CAWRLAGSNEQFF.

The J gene is TRBJ2-3, the V gene TRBV19; no clear D. The CDR3 is 15 amino acids. Germline-derived CDR1 and CDR2 are LNHDA and SQIVND (reference sequence). Trimming left V 7 bases short and J 0 bases short, with 14 bases between. The CDR3 here is CASTLGLFSTDTQYF. The DNA for the CDR3 is TGTGCCAGTACCCTTGGCCTTTTTAGCACAGATACGCAGTATTTT.

The chain combines TRBV30 with TRBJ1-3; 8 bases agree with TRBD1. Germline CDR1 GTSNPN, CDR2 SVGIG (reference sequence). CDR3 length equals 12 residues. V was pared by 2 bases and J by 7 bases, with 1 base of the junction left unmatched. This CDR3 is CAWSQGANTIYF. The DNA of the CDR3 is TGTGCCTGGAGTCAGGGGGCGAACACCATATATTTT.

This chain joins TRBV27 and TRBJ1-1; weak D call: TRBD1 (5 bases). The CDR3 has 13 residues. Germline CDR1 is MNHEY and CDR2 is SMNVEV (reference sequence). V lost 0 bases and J 5 bases, leaving 7 bases between the germline ends. The CDR3 here is CASSLSGGTEAFF. The CDR3 nucleotides read TGTGCCAGCAGTTTATCCGGGGGAACTGAAGCTTTCTTT.

The chain uses TRBV25-1 and TRBJ2-3; no definite D call. V lost 0 bases to trimming and J lost 2 bases, with 12 bases between them. The CDR3 has 16 residues. CDR1 MGHDK and CDR2 SYGVNS come from the germline V gene. For the CDR3, the DNA is TGTGCCAGCAGTGAATACCGAGATCCCCTCACAGATACGCAGTATTTT. This translates into CASSEYRDPLTDTQYF.

The CDR3 nucleotides are TGTGCCAGCGGCAGGACAGGGGTTGAAGCTTTCTTT. Its translation is CASGRTGVEAFF. The rearrangement joins TRBV3-1 (or the pseudogene TRBV3-2) to TRBJ1-1, with TRBD1 identical over 9 bases. Germline V lookup: CDR1 LGHDT, CDR2 YNNKEL (reference sequence). J was trimmed by 7 bases and V by 8 bases; bases with no gene match: 5. The CDR3 totals 12 residues.

This clone was counted once. This chain uses TRBV7-9 with TRBJ2-5; TRBD2 aligns across 9 bases. Germline-derived CDR1 and CDR2 are SEHNR and FQNEAQ (reference sequence). V was pared by 5 bases and J by 4 bases, with 8 bases of the junction left unmatched. The CDR3 spans 15 residues. The CDR3 coding sequence is TGTGCCAGCAGCCTATTAGCGGGAGTTAGAGAGACCCAGTACTTC. Translated: CASSLLAGVRETQYF.

CDR3 loop: CASSRRTVGEAFF. CDR3 DNA: TGTGCCAGCAGCCGTCGGACAGTTGGTGAAGCTTTCTTT. The rearrangement joins TRBV14 to TRBJ1-1; D is possibly TRBD1 (6 bases). The CDR3 sequence is 13 residues long. Trimming stripped 4 bases from V and 7 bases from J, with 13 bases between. The V gene's germline CDR1 is SGHDN and CDR2 FVKESK.

CDR3 amino acids: CAWSGGRVYNEQFF. The CDR3 nucleotides are TGTGCCTGGAGTGGCGGGAGGGTCTACAATGAGCAGTTCTTC. The rearrangement uses TRBV30 and TRBJ2-1; 9 bases agree with TRBD2. The CDR3 is 14 residues long. CDR1 is GTSNPN, CDR2 SVGIG, per germline (reference sequence). V shed 1 base and J 3 bases; nucleotides not matched to a gene: 1.

The rearrangement joins TRBV25-1 to TRBJ2-5; TRBD1 aligns across 9 bases. The CDR3 sequence is 16 residues long. Trimming at V came to 3 bases and at J to 2 bases, leaving 7 bases not matched to a gene. Germline CDR1 reads MGHDK; CDR2 reads SYGVNS. The CDR3 DNA reads TGTGCCAGCAGTGATGCCCGGGACAGGGTTCAAGAGACCCAGTACTTC. Translated: CASSDARDRVQETQYF.

The chain carries TRBV18 and TRBJ2-1, with TRBD1 as a possible D gene (6 bases). Germline values: CDR1 KGHSH, CDR2 LQKENI. The length of the CDR3 is 17 residues. V was pared by 3 bases and J by 0 bases, with 15 bases between. The CDR3 DNA follows: TGTGCCAGCTCACCCCTAGGACAGCCCAGCTCCTACAATGAGCAGTTCTTC. This codes for CASSPLGQPSSYNEQFF.

This clone was seen only once. The chain links TRBV30 to TRBJ1-2; 7 positions agree with TRBD1. Germline CDR1 GTSNPN, CDR2 SVGIG (reference sequence). This CDR3 comprises 13 residues. The trim removed 2 bases at V and 5 bases at J, leaving 5 bases unmatched. CDR3 residues: CAWSKGTEYGYTF. CDR3 sequence (DNA): TGTGCCTGGAGTAAAGGGACAGAATATGGCTACACCTTC.

V is TRBV4-2 and J is TRBJ1-1, with 12 bases identical to TRBD1. CDR3 length: 16 residues. V lost 4 bases, J lost 1 base, and 4 bases stayed unmatched. Germline V CDR1 and CDR2: LGHNA, YNFKEQ. The CDR3 loop is CASSLGTGGRNTEAFF. The CDR3 DNA sequence: TGTGCCAGCAGCCTAGGGACAGGGGGCAGGAACACTGAAGCTTTCTTT.

This clone was observed a single time. The V and J genes are TRBV6-5 and TRBJ2-1, with a possible D match to TRBD1 (6 bases). This CDR3 region has 15 residues. V was clipped by 5 bases and J by 5 bases, with 16 bases between them. Per the germline V gene, CDR1 is MNHEY and CDR2 is SVGAGI. CDR3 bases: TGTGCCAGCAGTCCTCTAGGGGCAGGGGACAATGAGCAGTTCTTC. Protein product: CASSPLGAGDNEQFF.

V gene TRBV2 combines with J gene TRBJ1-2; 7 bases align to TRBD1. The CDR3 loop spans 12 amino acids. The trim removed 6 bases at V and 8 bases at J, leaving 6 bases unmatched. In germline, CDR1 is SNHLY, CDR2 FYNNEI. This chain's CDR3 is CASRLDREGYTF. CDR3 in DNA: TGTGCCAGCAGGCTCGACAGGGAAGGCTACACCTTC.

As concerns this clone: The junction departs from the called germline gene at one end, perhaps through a read error. The gene calls are TRBV6-5 and TRBJ2-7, with D tentatively TRBD1 (5 bases). This CDR3 has 15 residues. The germline gives CDR1 MNHEY, CDR2 SVGAGI. The CDR3: CASSYFKGLNYEQYF. CDR3 DNA: TGTGCCAGCAGCTACTTTAAGGGGCTAAACTACGAGCAGTACTTC.

The rearrangement uses TRBV7-8 and TRBJ2-3, with 10 bases lining up with TRBD1. The V gene's germline CDR1 is SGHVS and CDR2 FQNEAQ. This CDR3 is 12 amino acids long. V lost 5 bases to trimming and J lost 14 bases; unmatched junction nucleotides: 7. The CDR3 is CASSPRTGGGYF. In nucleotides, the CDR3 is TGTGCCAGCAGCCCCCGGACAGGGGGTGGGTATTTT.

The gene calls are TRBV4-3 and TRBJ2-3, with D perhaps matching TRBD2 (5 bases). There are 15 residues in the CDR3. The V and J ends lost 5 bases and 6 bases respectively, with 18 bases between them. Germline CDR1 is LGHNA and CDR2 is YSLEER. The CDR3 region has the DNA TGCGCCAGCAGCACCCGGGGTGGGTACGGGGATACGCAGTATTTT. Residues: CASSTRGGYGDTQYF.

The V gene is TRBV9, the J gene TRBJ1-2; 12 nucleotides align to TRBD1. The germline CDR1 and CDR2 sequences are SGDLS and YYNGEE. The CDR3 is 16 amino acids. Trimming took 0 bases from V and 4 from J; bases not matched to a gene: 4. CDR3 DNA: TGTGCCAGCAGCGTAGGGGGACAGGGGGCAGTCTATGGCTACACCTTC. This translates into CASSVGGQGAVYGYTF.

The CDR3 protein is CASSGQINSPLHF. The CDR3 DNA reads TGTGCCAGTAGTGGACAGATTAATTCACCCCTCCACTTT. This chain connects TRBV19 to TRBJ1-6, with D perhaps TRBD1 (6 bases). The CDR3 loop spans 13 amino acids. Looked up from germline, CDR1 is LNHDA and CDR2 is SQIVND (reference sequence). Trimming stripped 5 bases from V and 6 bases from J, with 8 bases between.

The rearrangement uses TRBV28 and TRBJ1-2; TRBD1 agrees at 9 bases. This CDR3 contains 14 residues. The V segment lost 4 bases and the J segment 4 bases; nucleotides outside the gene matches: 4. Germline-derived CDR1 and CDR2 are MDHEN and SYDVKM. The CDR3 protein is CASSSTGGAYGYTF. As DNA, the CDR3 is TGTGCCAGCAGTTCGACAGGGGGGGCCTATGGCTACACCTTC.